This entry lists 22 T cell receptor beta chains sequenced from one sample in a study of T-cell memory formation after mild COVID-19. TCRdb fed the 5' RACE reads into MiXCR, producing one record per CDR3 protein. The sample lists about 320,000 distinct CDR3 sequences; roughly an eighth were seen once. Sequenced input: PBMCs or a T cell subset sorted from them (not recorded which). These receptor sequences come from a man between 18 and 29 years old who had mild COVID-19 (a few samples of this study predate the infection). Cell type and time point are not known.

Only a few counts were recorded for this clonotype. The chain couples TRBV13 to TRBJ2-7; possible D gene TRBD2, 5 bases. The CDR3 extends over 15 amino acids. The V gene's germline CDR1 is PRHDT and CDR2 FYEKMQ (reference sequence). V lost 5 bases and J 1 base, leaving 15 bases between the germline ends. The CDR3 protein is CASSPRAGPSYEQYF. The CDR3 nucleotides are TGTGCCAGCAGCCCTCGTGCGGGTCCTTCCTACGAGCAGTACTTC.

The chain couples TRBV7-8 to TRBJ1-5; weak D call: TRBD1 (5 bases). The CDR3 extends over 13 amino acids. Trimming took off 3 bases at V and 6 bases at J, with 9 bases between the two ends. The germline CDR1 and CDR2 sequences are SGHVS and FQNEAQ. CDR3 residues: CASSFSGPQPQHF. CDR3 bases: TGTGCCAGCAGCTTCTCAGGGCCTCAGCCCCAGCATTTT.

This clonotype was seen a handful of times. This chain joins TRBV10-3 and TRBJ2-2, with D unresolved. CDR3 length equals 15 residues. V lost 3 bases, J lost 1 base, and 9 bases lay in between. Germline values: CDR1 ENHRY, CDR2 SYGVKD. The CDR3 here is CAISDEAQNTGELFF. The CDR3 coding sequence is TGTGCCATCAGTGATGAGGCCCAGAACACCGGGGAGCTGTTTTTT.

The table lists this clonotype with a few counts. The V gene is TRBV6-5, the J gene TRBJ1-3; D possibly corresponds to TRBD1 (5 bases). Germline CDR1 and CDR2: MNHEY and SVGAGI. Trimming pared 2 bases from V and 0 bases from J, leaving 8 bases between. The CDR3 covers 15 residues. The CDR3 protein is CASSYGGDSGNTIYF. The CDR3 nucleotides are TGTGCCAGCAGTTACGGGGGTGACTCTGGAAACACCATATATTTT.

The chain joins TRBV7-6 to TRBJ2-5, with 8 bases matching TRBD1. Unmatched junction bases numbered 12, after V lost 7 bases and J lost 2 bases. Germline V gene sequence: CDR1 SGHVS, CDR2 FNYEAQ. The CDR3 is 16 residues long. For the CDR3, the DNA is TGTGCCAGCACCAGGGACAGGCCGAACAATCAAGAGACCCAGTACTTC. It specifies CASTRDRPNNQETQYF.

This clonotype was found a few times. The chain recombines TRBV10-3 with TRBJ1-1; D is unresolved. The germline V gene encodes CDR1 ENHRY and CDR2 SYGVKD. CDR3 size: 14 residues. V was clipped by 0 bases and J by 4 bases, with 9 bases between them. The CDR3 loop reads CAISESGKGTEAFF. CDR3 in DNA: TGTGCCATCAGTGAGTCGGGGAAGGGCACTGAAGCTTTCTTT.

This clonotype appeared a few times. The CDR3 sequence: CATSEDRVWGYTF. Here the CDR3 DNA reads TGTGCCACCAGCGAAGACAGGGTATGGGGCTACACCTTC. The V call is TRBV15, the J call TRBJ1-2; TRBD1 agrees at 7 bases. Germline CDR1 is LNHNV and CDR2 is YYDKDF (reference sequence). The junction had 8 bases not matched to a gene; V was cut back by 5 bases and J by 8 bases. This CDR3 spans 13 amino acids.

V usage is TRBV2 and J usage is TRBJ1-6, with D hard to call. Germline CDR1 and CDR2: SNHLY and FYNNEI. The V gene lost 6 bases and the J gene lost 7 bases, with 13 bases spanning the gap. This CDR3 contains 14 residues. CDR3 in DNA: TGTGCCAGCAGCCCCCTGGCCGGGAATTCACCCCTCCACTTT. This translates into CASSPLAGNSPLHF.

V gene TRBV19 combines with J gene TRBJ1-1; TRBD1 is a possible D gene (5 bases). The length of the CDR3 is 14 residues. V was trimmed by 6 bases and J by 2 bases, leaving 13 bases between them. Germline CDR1 reads LNHDA; CDR2 reads SQIVND (reference sequence). The CDR3 loop is CASRAAGFNTEAFF. DNA for the CDR3: TGTGCCAGTAGGGCGGCAGGGTTCAACACTGAAGCTTTCTTT.

This clonotype showed up just once. The chain joins TRBV4-1 to TRBJ2-1; D is tentatively TRBD1 or TRBD2 (5 bases each). Germline CDR1 and CDR2: MGHRA and YSYEKL. The germline V and J ends were trimmed by 0 bases and 9 bases, with 18 bases remaining between them. The CDR3 length is 16 residues. This CDR3 is CASSQDYGRDPLEQFF. As DNA, the CDR3 is TGCGCCAGCAGCCAAGATTATGGCAGGGACCCACTTGAGCAGTTCTTC.

The rearrangement links TRBV7-2 to TRBJ2-1; tentatively, D is TRBD1 or TRBD2 (5 bases each). The germline V gene encodes CDR1 SGHTA and CDR2 FQGNSA. This CDR3 is 13 amino acids long. V lost 1 base, J lost 9 bases, and 10 bases lay in between. CDR3 DNA sequence: TGTGCCAGCAGCTTAGGAGGGACGATTGAGCAGTTCTTC. Residues: CASSLGGTIEQFF.

The gene calls are TRBV7-2 and TRBJ1-5; tentatively, D is TRBD1 (5 bases). The ends were cut back, 3 bases at V and 3 bases at J, with 9 bases in the middle. The CDR3 sequence is 14 residues long. Germline CDR1 reads SGHTA; CDR2 reads FQGNSA. The CDR3 reads CASSFWGNNQPQHF. The CDR3 DNA reads TGTGCCAGCAGCTTTTGGGGCAACAATCAGCCCCAGCATTTT.

In this sample, this clonotype turned up a few times. The chain joins TRBV4-2 to TRBJ2-1; 12 bases agree with TRBD2. The CDR3 sequence is 15 residues long. Per germline, CDR1 LGHNA and CDR2 YNFKEQ. V shed 1 base, J shed 8 bases, and the junction held 3 bases outside the gene matches. The CDR3 bases are TGTGCCAGCAGCCAAGTCCTAGCGGGGGGGGATGAGCAGTTCTTC. Translated, it gives CASSQVLAGGDEQFF.

This clonotype appeared a few times. The chain recombines TRBV19 with TRBJ1-6; D remains unclear. V was trimmed by 3 bases and J by 9 bases, leaving 6 bases between them. The CDR3 runs to 12 residues. Per the germline V gene, CDR1 is LNHDA and CDR2 is SQIVND (reference sequence). The CDR3 coding sequence is TGTGCCAGTAGTATGATCGGTTCACCCCTCCACTTT. This encodes CASSMIGSPLHF. The entire variable domain, with the rest obtained from reference TRBV19 and TRBJ1-6, is as follows: DGGITQSPKYLFRKEGQNVTLSCEQNLNHDAMYWYRQDPGQGLRLIYYSQIVNDFQKGDIAEGYSVSREKKESFPLTVTSAQKNPTAFYLCASSMIGSPLHFGNGTRLTVT.

A few counts support this clonotype. The CDR3 spells CASRSDRVPGNTIYF. CDR3 sequence (DNA): TGTGCCAGCAGATCCGACAGGGTCCCTGGAAACACCATATATTTT. The V and J genes are TRBV12-3 or TRBV12-4 and TRBJ1-3, with 7 bases aligning to TRBD1. After removal of 6 bases from V and 2 bases from J, the junction contained 7 bases not matched to a gene. This CDR3 is 15 amino acids long.

This chain links TRBV15 with TRBJ2-1; D may be TRBD1 (5 bases). Germline CDR1 LNHNV, CDR2 YYDKDF (reference sequence). V was clipped by 6 bases and J by 8 bases, with 17 bases between them. The CDR3 is 14 amino acids. This CDR3 is CATSGRASRDEQFF. The CDR3 DNA reads TGTGCCACCAGTGGCAGGGCCTCTCGGGATGAGCAGTTCTTC.

This chain uses TRBV4-3 with TRBJ2-1; 9 positions match TRBD2. Trimming took 0 bases from V and 5 from J; bases not matched to a gene: 5. The V gene's germline CDR1 is LGHNA and CDR2 YSLEER. The CDR3 is 16 residues long. Written as DNA, the CDR3 is TGCGCCAGCAGCCAAGATCTCAGCGGGGGGAACAATGAGCAGTTCTTC. This codes for CASSQDLSGGNNEQFF.

This chain connects TRBV9 to TRBJ1-1; D remains ambiguous. This CDR3 comprises 16 residues. Germline V gives CDR1 SGDLS, CDR2 YYNGEE. The V and J ends lost 4 bases and 5 bases respectively, with 21 bases between them. DNA for the CDR3: TGTGCCAGCAGCCCCCTTCAAATTTCAGCGGCAACTGAAGCTTTCTTT. This codes for CASSPLQISAATEAFF. Variable domain in full (rest from reference TRBV9 and TRBJ1-1): DSGVTQTPKHLITATGQRVTLRCSPRSGDLSVYWYQQSLDQGLQFLIQYYNGEERAKGNILERFSAQQFPDLHSELNLSSLELGDSALYFCASSPLQISAATEAFFGQGTRLTVV.

This clonotype occurred many times. This chain connects TRBV28 to TRBJ2-7; D might be TRBD1 or TRBD2, each matching 7 bases. CDR3 size: 16 residues. Trimming took 5 bases from V and 0 from J, leaving 17 bases between them. Germline CDR1 and CDR2: MDHEN and SYDVKM. CDR3 protein: CASSPGGGDGSYEQYV. DNA of the CDR3: TGTGCCAGCAGTCCAGGGGGGGGGGACGGCTCCTACGAGCAGTACGTC.

This clonotype was counted only a few times. The chain is built from TRBV5-1 and TRBJ2-2; the D gene is possibly TRBD1 (5 bases). Per germline, CDR1 SGHRS and CDR2 YFSETQ. Trimming took 0 bases from V and 6 from J, leaving 12 bases between them. The CDR3 runs to 15 residues. The CDR3 region has the DNA TGCGCCAGCAGCTTGGAGTGGGGCCTGGCCGGGGAGCTGTTTTTT. Amino acid sequence: CASSLEWGLAGELFF.

This clonotype was recorded a few times. The chain joins TRBV6-5 to TRBJ1-1; D gene unclear. The CDR3 contains 14 residues. CDR1 and CDR2 (germline): MNHEY, SVGAGI. The V end was cut by 0 bases, the J end by 4 bases, with 9 bases between. CDR3: CASSYSAPATEAFF. The CDR3 DNA reads TGTGCCAGCAGTTACTCGGCCCCGGCCACTGAAGCTTTCTTT.

This chain uses TRBV29-1 with TRBJ2-3; D is uncertain. The germline V and J ends were trimmed by 1 base and 1 base, with 9 bases remaining between them. The CDR3 has 14 residues. From germline, CDR1 is SQVTM and CDR2 ANQGSEA. In DNA, the CDR3 is TGCAGCGTTGAAGGAGTGGGCGGCACAGATACGCAGTATTTT. It is translated as CSVEGVGGTDTQYF.